The T cell receptor (beta chain) described here comes from a study of human T cells and chemical hapten exposure. About the study: Variability of per-sample TCR yields stemmed mainly from small differences in pooled library volume.

Time point given: pre-sensitization, week 0. The treatment is: therapeutic diphenylcyclopropenone sensitization with weekly scalp DPC. Unfractionated whole blood yielded the extracted total RNA. Study-wide results and limits: The study found that PT1 expanded TCR counts correlated positively with patch test score. No change in TCRs above 1 in 1000 frequency was produced by DPC sensitization.

The length of the CDR3 is 15 residues. Per germline, CDR1 LNHDA and CDR2 SQIVND (reference sequence). V was clipped by 0 bases and J by 3 bases, with 12 bases between them. This clonotype was counted ten times or more. Its target is not known. Original processing methods: Sample-level TCR yields exhibited a median of approximately 88,000, with a range of about 20,000 to 700,000. TCRdb analysed the RACE reads with MiXCR anew, one entry per CDR3 protein. The V and J calls shown here were made by TCRdb, not taken from the authors' results. The data contain tens of thousands of distinct CDR3 sequences, 9.5% to 10% of them singletons.

The TCR was taken from a woman aged 25 to 39 with alopecia areata. Some clones in this sample may be carry-over from other donors' samples. The V gene is TRBV19, the J gene TRBJ2-7; weak D call: TRBD2 (6 bases). The sequencing here drew on whole blood, taken in connection with sensitization to the hapten diphenylcyclopropenone (DPC). The CDR3 DNA is TGTGCCAGTAGTATAGACTCCCGGGGGTTCTACGAGCAGTACTTC. This sequence encodes CASSIDSRGFYEQYF.